This TCR beta chain was sequenced for a study of T cell responses to AZD1222 COVID-19 vaccine. Study-wide results and limits: Baseline seropositivity characterized only six or seven AZD1222 recipients.

Note on this clone: Its antigen is currently unknown.

The table came from immunoSEQ multiplex PCR; TCRdb's copy has only in-frame clones and leaves some out. The sample carries about 92,000 clones, roughly nine tenths recorded once. V lost 2 bases, J lost 0 bases, and 7 bases stayed unmatched. The CDR3 has 16 residues. Germline V CDR1 and CDR2: MNHEY, SVGAGI. This chain connects TRBV6-5 to TRBJ2-7; 7 bases match TRBD2. This receptor was obtained from an adult in good health. The sequencing here drew on peripheral blood, taken on day 0 of AZD1222 vaccination. The CDR3: CASSYPPRGGSYEQYF. The CDR3 DNA is TGTGCCAGCAGTTACCCCCCGCGCGGGGGCTCCTACGAGCAGTACTTC.